The 13 T cell receptor beta chains below come from one sample, sequenced in a study of PD-L1 blockade in urothelial cancer. Some clones are missing from TCRdb's copy, which holds only in-frame ones; the method was immunoSEQ multiplex PCR. This table has some 29,000 clones, over 75% appearing once. Sample: PBMCs, taken around atezolizumab (anti-PD-L1) treatment. The receptors were sampled from a man in his forties or fifties with urothelial cancer.

Here the CDR3 reads CATGGAGNTEAFF. The CDR3 DNA follows: TGTGCTACAGGGGGCGCGGGGAACACTGAAGCTTTCTTT. This chain links TRBV19 with TRBJ1-1, with TRBD1 identical over 9 bases. The CDR3 loop spans 13 amino acids. Germline loops: CDR1 LNHDA, CDR2 SQIVND (reference sequence).

This chain links TRBV2 with TRBJ1-4; no reliable D call. The germline CDR1 and CDR2 sequences are SNHLY and FYNNEI. Trimming left V 4 bases short and J 8 bases short, with 14 bases between. The CDR3 is 14 residues long. The CDR3 protein is CASSGSGWNEKLFF. In nucleotides, the CDR3 is TGTGCCAGCAGTGGCTCGGGGTGGAACGAAAAACTGTTTTTT. Supplemented by reference TRBV2 and TRBJ1-4, the full variable domain reads EPEVTQTPSHQVTQMGQEVILRCVPISNHLYFYWYRQILGQKVEFLVSFYNNEISEKSEIFDDQFSVERPDGSNFTLKIRSTKLEDSAMYFCASSGSGWNEKLFFGSGTQLSVL.

The gene calls are TRBV6-1 and TRBJ2-7, with 9 bases lining up with TRBD1. The CDR3 covers 13 residues. Looked up from germline, CDR1 is MNHNS and CDR2 is SASEGT. Trimming removed 5 bases from V and 7 bases from J; junction bases left unmatched: 6. CDR3 sequence reads: CASSLDRGREQYF. CDR3 DNA: TGTGCCAGCAGTCTTGACAGGGGGAGGGAGCAGTACTTC.

The chain recombines TRBV29-1 with TRBJ1-2, with no clear D. Germline V gives CDR1 SQVTM, CDR2 ANQGSEA. V lost 4 bases to trimming and J lost 4 bases, with 13 bases between them. This CDR3 region has 13 residues. The chain's CDR3 is CSVGQSALYGYTF. CDR3 nucleotide sequence: TGCAGCGTTGGCCAGTCTGCCCTCTATGGCTACACCTTC.

The rearrangement joins TRBV7-9 to TRBJ2-1; 12 nucleotides line up with TRBD1. V dropped 6 bases and J dropped 8; count of bases not matched to a gene: 5. The CDR3 runs 14 residues. The germline gives CDR1 SEHNR, CDR2 FQNEAQ (reference sequence). The CDR3 loop is CASRSGQGADEQFF. CDR3 bases: TGTGCCAGCAGATCGGGACAGGGGGCCGATGAGCAGTTCTTC.

This chain joins TRBV27 and TRBJ2-3; 14 bases are a match to TRBD2. The J segment lost 2 bases and the V segment lost 3 bases, leaving 7 bases of the junction unmatched. CDR1 is MNHEY, CDR2 SMNVEV, per germline (reference sequence). This CDR3 is built from 18 residues. The CDR3 DNA sequence: TGTGCCAGCAGTTTCGTGACTAGCGGGGGGGTGTTCACAGATACGCAGTATTTT. Residues: CASSFVTSGGVFTDTQYF.

V usage is TRBV5-1 and J usage is TRBJ2-5; 9 nucleotides line up with TRBD2. There are 15 residues in the CDR3. After removal of 3 bases from V and 5 bases from J, the junction contained 8 bases not matched to a gene. Germline V lookup: CDR1 SGHRS, CDR2 YFSETQ. DNA of the CDR3: TGCGCCAGCAGCTCGGAAGCGGGGGGCAGGGAGACCCAGTACTTC. This sequence encodes CASSSEAGGRETQYF.

J is TRBJ1-6 and V is TRBV4-2; 9 positions agree with TRBD1. Trimming removed 0 bases from V and 5 bases from J; junction bases left unmatched: 2. The CDR3 is 16 residues long. Germline values: CDR1 LGHNA, CDR2 YNFKEQ. DNA for the CDR3: TGTGCCAGCAGCCAAGAGTGGGACAGGGATAATTCACCCCTCCACTTT. Its protein product is CASSQEWDRDNSPLHF.

CDR3 nucleotides: TGTGCCAGCAGAACGACAGGGTTGAATCAGCCCCAGCATTTT. This codes for CASRTTGLNQPQHF. The gene calls are TRBV6-5 and TRBJ1-5, with 7 bases lining up with TRBD1. The germline V gene has CDR1 MNHEY and CDR2 SVGAGI. The CDR3 spans 14 residues. V shed 6 bases, J shed 4 bases, and the junction held 6 bases outside the gene matches.

The chain couples TRBV7-8 to TRBJ2-7, with 7 positions matching TRBD2. CDR3 length equals 14 residues. V dropped 1 base and J dropped 3; count of bases not matched to a gene: 3. Germline loops: CDR1 SGHVS, CDR2 FQNEAQ. CDR3 DNA sequence: TGTGCCAGCAGCTTAGGGGGGGGTAACTACGAGCAGTACTTC. Its translation: CASSLGGGNYEQYF.

The gene calls are TRBV19 and TRBJ2-1; D unclear. Deletions cut 4 bases from V and 1 base from J, with 11 bases between. The CDR3 extends over 15 amino acids. Germline loops: CDR1 LNHDA, CDR2 SQIVND (reference sequence). In DNA form, the CDR3 reads TGTGCCAGTAGTACCCTCCAGGAATCCTACAATGAGCAGTTCTTC. This gives the protein CASSTLQESYNEQFF.

The chain employs TRBV6-6 and TRBJ2-3; 8 bases are shared with TRBD2. The length of the CDR3 is 13 residues. Germline-derived CDR1 and CDR2 are MNHNY and SVGAGI (reference sequence). After removal of 7 bases from V and 6 bases from J, the junction contained 6 bases not matched to a gene. CDR3 sequence (DNA): TGTGCCAGCATAGCGGGAAGGGGGGATACGCAGTATTTT. Residues: CASIAGRGDTQYF.

The rearrangement links TRBV2 to TRBJ2-7; possibly TRBD2 for D (6 bases). The V end was cut by 6 bases, the J end by 3 bases, with 18 bases between. CDR1 and CDR2 (germline): SNHLY, FYNNEI. The CDR3 is 15 amino acids. This CDR3 is CASSSPRDSIYEQYF. For the CDR3, the DNA is TGTGCCAGCAGCTCCCCCCGGGACTCGATCTACGAGCAGTACTTC.